The 22 T cell receptor beta chains reported below all come from one sample, sequenced in a study of cytomegalovirus exposure and HLA in healthy donors. Method: immunoSEQ multiplex PCR; TCRdb's copy keeps in-frame clones and lacks some. The table records around 200,000 clones, more than 65% of them present only once. Material for sequencing was PBMCs. The receptors shown here come from a woman in her late teens or twenties in good health and CMV-seropositive.

This clone has a single count. This chain connects TRBV7-3 to TRBJ1-6; D may be TRBD1 (6 bases). The CDR3 extends over 13 amino acids. Per germline, CDR1 SGHTA and CDR2 FQGTGA. The V end lost 6 bases, the J end lost 4 bases, and 7 bases lay between the germline ends. The DNA for the CDR3 is TGTGCCAGCAGTACAGGGTATAATTCACCCCTCCACTTT. Protein: CASSTGYNSPLHF.

This rearrangement joins TRBV7-2 to TRBJ2-1; D not resolved. Germline CDR1 is SGHTA and CDR2 is FQGNSA. V gave up 3 bases and J gave up 7 bases, with 10 bases separating them. CDR3 length: 13 residues. CDR3: CASSFPIRNEQFF. The CDR3 DNA reads as TGTGCCAGCAGCTTCCCAATCCGGAATGAGCAGTTCTTC.

The chain uses TRBV5-5 and TRBJ2-1; D is possibly TRBD1 (5 bases). This CDR3 has 14 residues. Germline V CDR1 and CDR2: SGHKS, YYEKEE (reference sequence). V shed 3 bases and J shed 0 bases, with 7 bases lying between them. DNA for the CDR3: TGTGCCAGCAGCTCGACAGCCTCCTACAATGAGCAGTTCTTC. Protein product: CASSSTASYNEQFF.

This clone was observed a single time. The chain couples TRBV2 to TRBJ1-1; 7 nucleotides align to TRBD1. V was pared by 3 bases and J by 3 bases, with 1 base of the junction left unmatched. This CDR3 is 13 amino acids long. The germline gives CDR1 SNHLY, CDR2 FYNNEI. For the CDR3, the DNA is TGTGCCAGCAGTGAGGACAGGTACACTGAAGCTTTCTTT. This codes for CASSEDRYTEAFF. The full variable domain, rest sourced from reference TRBV2 and TRBJ1-1, is EPEVTQTPSHQVTQMGQEVILRCVPISNHLYFYWYRQILGQKVEFLVSFYNNEISEKSEIFDDQFSVERPDGSNFTLKIRSTKLEDSAMYFCASSEDRYTEAFFGQGTRLTVV.

The chain carries TRBV5-4 and TRBJ1-1; D is possibly TRBD1 (6 bases). Germline V gene sequence: CDR1 SGHNT, CDR2 YYREEE (reference sequence). CDR3 length: 13 amino acids. The V and J ends lost 5 bases and 4 bases respectively, with 12 bases between them. The CDR3 DNA follows: TGTGCCAGCAGGCAACAGGGATCCACTGAAGCTTTCTTT. Encoded protein: CASRQQGSTEAFF. Full variable domain (rest looked up from reference TRBV5-4 and TRBJ1-1): ETGVTQSPTHLIKTRGQQVTLRCSSQSGHNTVSWYQQALGQGPQFIFQYYREEENGRGNFPPRFSGLQFPNYSSELNVNALELDDSALYLCASRQQGSTEAFFGQGTRLTVV.

The DNA for the CDR3 is TGTGCCAGCAGTGATTCACCCAGGGCAGATACGCAGTATTTT. It yields the protein CASSDSPRADTQYF. This chain connects TRBV25-1 to TRBJ2-3; TRBD1 might be the D (5 bases). The CDR3 runs 14 residues. The germline CDR1 and CDR2 sequences are MGHDK and SYGVNS. V was trimmed by 3 bases and J by 4 bases, leaving 11 bases between them.

The chain recombines TRBV6-4 with TRBJ1-1; tentatively, D is TRBD1 (6 bases). The CDR3 totals 13 residues. Germline CDR1 and CDR2: MRHNA and SNTAGT. Between the trimmed V and J ends, which lost 6 bases and 9 bases, there was a span of 17 bases. The CDR3 DNA reads as TGTGCCAGCAGCTACCGGGACACCACCAAAGCTTTCTTT. This codes for CASSYRDTTKAFF.

The rearrangement joins TRBV2 to TRBJ2-3; D perhaps matches TRBD2 (6 bases). CDR1 and CDR2 from the germline V gene are SNHLY and FYNNEI. CDR3 size: 15 residues. Trimming cost V 7 bases and J 0 bases, with 14 bases left between them. The CDR3 DNA reads as TGTGCCAGCAAAGTTGCGGGGACTAGCACAGATACGCAGTATTTT. Translated: CASKVAGTSTDTQYF.

V is TRBV4-1 and J is TRBJ1-6; TRBD1 might be the D (6 bases). In germline, CDR1 is MGHRA, CDR2 YSYEKL. This CDR3 is built from 16 residues. V lost 4 bases to trimming and J lost 6 bases, with 16 bases between them. The CDR3 sequence is CASSLAKGQPNSPLHF. The DNA for the CDR3 is TGCGCCAGCAGCCTGGCCAAAGGACAGCCTAATTCACCCCTCCACTTT.

The V and J genes are TRBV7-9 and TRBJ2-1; possibly TRBD1 for D (6 bases). Germline CDR1 is SEHNR and CDR2 is FQNEAQ (reference sequence). The CDR3 loop spans 14 amino acids. Trimming cost V 3 bases and J 7 bases, with 13 bases left between them. As DNA, the CDR3 is TGTGCCAGCAGCTTCACAGGGAAGGTGAATGAGCAGTTCTTC. This translates into CASSFTGKVNEQFF.

This rearrangement joins TRBV15 to TRBJ1-2; 9 bases fit TRBD1. The CDR3 runs to 14 residues. The germline V gene encodes CDR1 LNHNV and CDR2 YYDKDF (reference sequence). The junction had 3 bases not matched to a gene; V was cut back by 2 bases and J by 5 bases. CDR3 sequence (DNA): TGTGCCACCAGCAGAACCGGGACAGGGTATGGCTACACCTTC. Its protein product is CATSRTGTGYGYTF. Full variable domain (rest looked up from reference TRBV15 and TRBJ1-2): DAMVIQNPRYQVTQFGKPVTLSCSQTLNHNVMYWYQQKSSQAPKLLFHYYDKDFNNEADTPDNFQSRRPNTSFCFLDIRSPGLGDTAMYLCATSRTGTGYGYTFGSGTRLTVV.

V and J are TRBV4-1 and TRBJ1-2; the match to TRBD1 covers 7 bases. This CDR3 contains 15 residues. The junction had 9 bases not matched to a gene; V was cut back by 0 bases and J by 8 bases. Germline V gene sequence: CDR1 MGHRA, CDR2 YSYEKL. Written as DNA, the CDR3 is TGCGCCAGCAGCCAAGATCTTAGGGGGCCGGTCGGCTACACCTTC. It translates to CASSQDLRGPVGYTF.

The chain joins TRBV5-1 to TRBJ1-2; D uncertain. This CDR3 region has 17 residues. The germline V and J ends were trimmed by 0 bases and 4 bases, with 19 bases remaining between them. The germline V gene encodes CDR1 SGHRS and CDR2 YFSETQ. For the CDR3, the DNA is TGCGCCAGCAGCTTGGCCCCTGGTCAAGCGGGTGTCTATGGCTACACCTTC. Protein: CASSLAPGQAGVYGYTF.

This clone appeared once. The rearrangement links TRBV6-5 to TRBJ2-6; D unresolved. CDR1 and CDR2 from the germline V gene are MNHEY and SVGAGI. The CDR3 spans 15 residues. The V end lost 2 bases, the J end lost 2 bases, and 7 bases lay between the germline ends. The CDR3 reads CASSYVAPGANVLTF. The CDR3 nucleotides are TGTGCCAGCAGTTACGTAGCCCCTGGGGCCAACGTCCTGACTTTC.

The genes are TRBV10-3 and TRBJ2-7, with D tentatively TRBD2 (7 bases). This CDR3 is built from 12 residues. V was clipped by 10 bases and J by 2 bases, with 12 bases between them. From germline, CDR1 is ENHRY and CDR2 SYGVKD. The CDR3 bases are TGTGCCACCTGGGAGGGGGCCTACGAGCAGTACTTC. Its translation: CATWEGAYEQYF.

This clone showed up just a few times. The chain is built from TRBV28 and TRBJ2-7, with TRBD1 identical over 10 bases. CDR3 size: 14 residues. V shed 5 bases and J 3 bases; nucleotides not matched to a gene: 4. Germline values: CDR1 MDHEN, CDR2 SYDVKM. CDR3 in amino acids: CASSIGQGGYEQYF. The CDR3 nucleotides are TGTGCCAGCAGTATAGGACAGGGGGGCTACGAGCAGTACTTC.

In its sample, this clone was seen a few times. As DNA, the CDR3 is TGTGCCAGCAGTTCAGGGGGTACGAACACTGAAGCTTTCTTT. This sequence encodes CASSSGGTNTEAFF. This chain links TRBV27 with TRBJ1-1; 7 bases match TRBD1. This CDR3 has 14 residues. With 4 bases clipped from V and 1 base from J, the junction kept 3 bases outside the gene matches. The germline CDR1 and CDR2 sequences are MNHEY and SMNVEV (reference sequence).

The J gene is TRBJ1-5, the V gene TRBV27; 7 nucleotides match TRBD1. CDR3 length: 14 amino acids. The V gene's germline CDR1 is MNHEY and CDR2 SMNVEV (reference sequence). The junction had 5 bases not matched to a gene; V was cut back by 5 bases and J by 4 bases. The CDR3 DNA sequence: TGTGCCAGCAGTCCCACCAGGGGGAATCAGCCCCAGCATTTT. This codes for CASSPTRGNQPQHF.

Regarding this clone: A read error may account for a junction end that differs from germline. J is TRBJ2-6 and V is TRBV18, with D perhaps matching TRBD1 (6 bases). This CDR3 comprises 13 residues. Germline CDR1 is KGHSH and CDR2 is LQKENI. In DNA form, the CDR3 reads TGCGCTAACAGGGCCCCTGGGGCCAACGTCCTGACTTTC. Translation gives CANRAPGANVLTF.

The rearrangement joins TRBV19 to TRBJ1-1, with unresolved D. Germline lookup yields CDR1 LNHDA and CDR2 SQIVND (reference sequence). The CDR3 length is 14 residues. The V end was cut by 3 bases, the J end by 4 bases, with 12 bases between. The CDR3 here is CASSMRKKSTEAFF. As DNA, the CDR3 is TGTGCCAGTAGTATGCGGAAGAAAAGCACTGAAGCTTTCTTT.

This chain joins TRBV5-6 and TRBJ1-1, with a weak D call TRBD1 (6 bases). Germline CDR1 reads SGHDT; CDR2 reads YYEEEE. The CDR3 consists of 15 residues. V lost 0 bases to trimming and J lost 0 bases, with 9 bases between them. CDR3 loop: CASSLEGTMNTEAFF. The CDR3 nucleotides are TGTGCCAGCAGCTTGGAAGGGACAATGAACACTGAAGCTTTCTTT. Full variable domain (remainder filled in from reference TRBV5-6 and TRBJ1-1): DAGVTQSPTHLIKTRGQQVTLRCSPKSGHDTVSWYQQALGQGPQFIFQYYEEEERQRGNFPDRFSGHQFPNYSSELNVNALLLGDSALYLCASSLEGTMNTEAFFGQGTRLTVV.

The rearrangement links TRBV6-1 to TRBJ1-5; D perhaps matches TRBD1 (5 bases). V was clipped by 5 bases and J by 3 bases, with 11 bases between them. The CDR3 length is 14 residues. Looked up from germline, CDR1 is MNHNS and CDR2 is SASEGT. CDR3 protein: CASSSLGLNQPQHF. CDR3 coding DNA: TGTGCCAGCAGTTCCCTGGGGCTCAATCAGCCCCAGCATTTT.